Each of the 20 T cell receptor beta chains below was sequenced from the same sample in a study of molecular identifiers for immune sequencing clone quantification. TCRdb reanalysed the PCR reads using MiXCR and keeps one entry per CDR3 protein. This table holds more than 450,000 distinct CDR3 sequences, about a quarter found once. Material: naive CD8+ T cells from blood, with Jurkat cell RNA spiked in. Subset reported: FACS-sorted CD8+CD4-CCR7+CD45RA+ naive T cells. These receptors were taken from a human donor in good health. Some libraries in this study had Jurkat cell RNA spiked in.

This clonotype came up a few times. The genes are TRBV4-1 and TRBJ1-2, with 8 bases fitting TRBD1. V lost 3 bases, J lost 2 bases, and 8 bases stayed unmatched. Per germline, CDR1 MGHRA and CDR2 YSYEKL. The CDR3 loop spans 16 amino acids. The CDR3 nucleotides are TGCGCCAGCAGCCAGACGCCCAGGGGGCAGAACTATGGCTACACCTTC. Its protein product is CASSQTPRGQNYGYTF.

This clonotype was picked up a small number of times. The chain uses TRBV7-2 and TRBJ2-7; 7 nucleotides match TRBD1. CDR1 is SGHTA and CDR2 is FQGNSA in the germline V gene. V dropped 11 bases and J dropped 3; count of bases not matched to a gene: 13. The CDR3 is 14 amino acids. The CDR3 is CARRSSAGGYEQYF. CDR3 DNA: TGTGCCCGCCGCTCTTCGGCAGGGGGCTACGAGCAGTACTTC.

The chain joins TRBV7-9 to TRBJ2-7; possibly TRBD2 for D (5 bases). Germline V gene data show CDR1 as SEHNR and CDR2 as FQNEAQ (reference sequence). V lost 0 bases and J lost 7, with 10 bases in between. CDR3 length: 13 amino acids. Here the CDR3 reads CASSLAIRGEQYF. CDR3 coding DNA: TGTGCCAGCAGCTTAGCGATCCGGGGAGAGCAGTACTTC.

The sample holds many counts of this clonotype. This rearrangement joins TRBV7-6 to TRBJ1-5; D gene unclear. Trimming shortened V by 6 bases and J by 5 bases, and 20 bases separated the two germline ends. CDR3 length: 16 amino acids. The V gene's germline CDR1 is SGHVS and CDR2 FNYEAQ. The CDR3 sequence: CASSQEVGLGDQPQHF. DNA of the CDR3: TGTGCCAGCAGTCAGGAGGTGGGGTTAGGTGATCAGCCCCAGCATTTT.

This chain joins TRBV9 and TRBJ1-1; 7 bases are shared with TRBD1. The germline gives CDR1 SGDLS, CDR2 YYNGEE. The CDR3 runs to 17 residues. The junction had 18 bases not matched to a gene; V was cut back by 7 bases and J by 3 bases. The CDR3 sequence is CASRRPGTALSHTEAFF. In nucleotides, the CDR3 is TGTGCCAGCCGCCGCCCCGGGACAGCGTTATCGCACACTGAAGCTTTCTTT. The complete variable domain, with remaining parts taken from reference TRBV9 and TRBJ1-1, reads DSGVTQTPKHLITATGQRVTLRCSPRSGDLSVYWYQQSLDQGLQFLIQYYNGEERAKGNILERFSAQQFPDLHSELNLSSLELGDSALYFCASRRPGTALSHTEAFFGQGTRLTVV.

Comments on this clonotype: At one of its ends the junction is not consistent with the germline gene, which may arise from a read error. The chain carries TRBV9 and TRBJ1-1; 8 positions agree with TRBD1. CDR1 and CDR2 from the germline V gene are SGDLS and YYNGEE. The CDR3 contains 13 residues. DNA of the CDR3: TGTGCCAACAGCGCCGGACAGGGCACTGAAGCTTTCTTT. As protein: CANSAGQGTEAFF.

About this clonotype itself: One end of the junction fails to match germline, which may point to a read error. This chain links TRBV20-1 with TRBJ2-7; no clear D. The CDR3 totals 14 residues. Germline assignment: CDR1 DFQATT and CDR2 SNEGSKA (reference sequence). The CDR3 coding sequence is TGCAGTGCTAGGTACAGTAGAACCTCCTACGTGCAGTACTTC. Amino acids: CSARYSRTSYVQYF.

This clonotype has just a few counts. The CDR3 region has the DNA TGTGCCAGCAGCCAAAATCCGACTCAGGGATACGAGCAGTACTTC. Its protein product is CASSQNPTQGYEQYF. The rearrangement uses TRBV11-2 and TRBJ2-7; tentative D call: TRBD1 (5 bases). The ends were cut back, 5 bases at V and 4 bases at J, with 18 bases in the middle. Per the germline V gene, CDR1 is SGHAT and CDR2 is FQNNGV. The length of the CDR3 is 15 residues.

The J gene is TRBJ2-2, the V gene TRBV6-2 or TRBV6-3; D uncertain. Germline CDR1 MNHEY, CDR2 SVGEGT. Trimming pared 5 bases from V and 0 bases from J, leaving 13 bases between. The CDR3 sequence is 16 residues long. CDR3 protein: CASSPTPDANTGELFF. The DNA for the CDR3 is TGTGCCAGCAGTCCAACACCAGACGCGAACACCGGGGAGCTGTTTTTT.

In this sample, this clonotype turned up many times. The gene calls are TRBV29-1 and TRBJ2-2, with D unclear. Germline assignment: CDR1 SQVTM and CDR2 ANQGSEA. Deletions cut 0 bases from V and 3 bases from J, with 8 bases between. The CDR3 extends over 14 amino acids. The DNA of the CDR3 is TGCAGCGTTGAAGATTCCCATTACACCGGGGAGCTGTTTTTT. It encodes CSVEDSHYTGELFF.

This clonotype occurred many times. This sequence joins TRBV6-2 or TRBV6-3 and TRBJ2-7; D unclear. The CDR3 contains 11 residues. The germline V and J ends were trimmed by 3 bases and 5 bases, with 5 bases remaining between them. CDR1 is MNHEY, CDR2 SVGEGT, per germline. The CDR3 nucleotides read TGTGCCAGCAGTTATGGGGACGAGCAGTACTTC. It is translated as CASSYGDEQYF.

This clonotype was seen many times. This chain joins TRBV28 and TRBJ2-7; the match to TRBD1 covers 7 bases. The V gene end was trimmed by 6 bases and the J gene end by 9 bases; junction bases not matched to a gene: 5. This CDR3 region has 11 residues. CDR1 MDHEN and CDR2 SYDVKM come from the germline V gene. The CDR3 loop is CASSQGVVQYF. The CDR3 DNA is TGTGCCAGCAGCCAGGGGGTCGTGCAGTACTTC.

Note on this clonotype: This sequence may be a read error, since a much larger clone differs from it by one base. J is TRBJ2-7 and V is TRBV6-1, with no clear D. V was shortened by 5 bases and J by 2 bases, with 16 bases between the two germline ends. Per the germline V gene, CDR1 is MNHNS and CDR2 is SASEGT. There are 15 residues in the CDR3. CDR3 nucleotide sequence: TGTGCCAGCAGTAAAACATTAAGACAAGCCTACGAGCAGTACTTC. It translates to CASSKTLRQAYEQYF.

In its sample, this clonotype was seen a few times. The chain has TRBV2 and TRBJ2-1; 10 bases match TRBD2. Germline V lookup: CDR1 SNHLY, CDR2 FYNNEI. This CDR3 has 16 amino acids. The J segment lost 3 bases and the V segment lost 6 bases, leaving 8 bases of the junction unmatched. CDR3 sequence: CASSSGTSEYYNEQFF. CDR3 in DNA: TGTGCCAGCAGCAGTGGGACTAGCGAGTACTACAATGAGCAGTTCTTC.

This clonotype was picked up many times. This chain uses TRBV3-1 with TRBJ1-5; unclear D gene. This CDR3 has 12 amino acids. V was trimmed by 3 bases and J by 4 bases, leaving 4 bases between them. CDR1 and CDR2 from the germline V gene are LGHDT and YNNKEL (reference sequence). CDR3 region: CASSHVNQPQHF. CDR3 nucleotide sequence: TGTGCCAGCAGCCATGTAAATCAGCCCCAGCATTTT.

This clonotype has only a few counts. The rearrangement links TRBV9 to TRBJ2-1; TRBD1 is a possible D gene (5 bases). Per germline, CDR1 SGDLS and CDR2 YYNGEE. The CDR3 is made up of 15 amino acids. V lost 4 bases, J lost 2 bases, and 13 bases lay in between. The CDR3: CASSTVGVAYNEQFF. DNA for the CDR3: TGTGCCAGCAGCACGGTAGGGGTCGCCTACAATGAGCAGTTCTTC.

Turning to this clonotype: Since a much larger clone is just one base distant, this may be a read error. The rearrangement joins TRBV5-3 to TRBJ2-1; no reliable D call. TRBV5-3 qualifies as an ORF whose function is uncertain. This CDR3 comprises 13 residues. The CDR3 spells CATEVSSYNEQLF. The CDR3 coding sequence is TGTGCCACCGAGGTTAGCTCCTACAATGAGCAGCTCTTC.

This clonotype was observed many times. This chain connects TRBV5-6 to TRBJ2-1, with TRBD2 matching 9 bases. J gave up 4 bases and V 5 bases, and 10 bases lay outside the gene matches. Germline CDR1 is SGHDT and CDR2 is YYEEEE. The CDR3 loop spans 16 amino acids. CDR3 in amino acids: CASSLEGLASYNEQFF. DNA of the CDR3: TGTGCCAGCAGTCTAGAAGGACTAGCGAGTTACAATGAGCAGTTCTTC.

About this clonotype: This may arise from a read error, as a much more abundant clone is one base away. V usage is TRBV19 and J usage is TRBJ1-5, with D tentatively TRBD1 (6 bases). Germline values: CDR1 LNHDA, CDR2 SQIVND (reference sequence). The CDR3 has 13 residues. The CDR3 coding sequence is TGTGCCACTAAACAGGGTGGCAATCGGCCCCAGCATTTT. This translates into CATKQGGNRPQHF.

This clonotype appeared many times. The chain has TRBV12-5 and TRBJ2-1; tentative D call: TRBD2 (5 bases). This CDR3 contains 13 residues. Germline V CDR1 and CDR2: LGHNT, FRNRAP. The ends were cut back, 0 bases at V and 9 bases at J, with 9 bases in the middle. In DNA, the CDR3 is TGTGCTAGTGGTTTGGTCCTAGCCGGTGAGCAGTTCTTC. Translation gives CASGLVLAGEQFF.